The clone carrying this T cell receptor beta chain was seen only once. Its antigen is undetermined. This entry comes from a study of OX40 agonist ivuxolimab in advanced cancers. Overall study: The patients received agonistic anti-OX40 (CD134) antibody ivuxolimab.

Study-level points and caveats: Antigen specificity was not determined for the expanded peripheral T cells.

TCRdb keeps only in-frame clones here, not all; method: immunoSEQ multiplex PCR. The sample records approximately 76,000 clones, roughly 89% being singletons. Individuals having autoimmune disease history or systemic immunosuppression were not enrolled. Peripheral blood came from all dose cohorts at three timepoints. This CDR3 region has 13 residues. The germline V and J ends were trimmed by 6 bases and 3 bases, with 12 bases remaining between them. CDR1 and CDR2 (germline): MDHEN, SYDVKM. The chain links TRBV28 to TRBJ2-7, with unresolved D. This TCR derives from an adult with an advanced solid tumor such as melanoma, head and neck, liver or kidney cancer. Sequencing used CD4+ or CD8+ T cells sorted from blood, obtained in a trial of the OX40 agonist ivuxolimab. DNA for the CDR3: TGTGCCAGCAGAAGGAAAGCTGGCTACGAGCAGTACTTC. As protein: CASRRKAGYEQYF.